This T cell receptor beta chain was obtained from a study of blood T cell repertoires in COVID-19. The overall study: Samples taken during acute and convalescent COVID-19 were collected in the United States, Italy and Spain. The cDNA or gDNA used as material had been derived from T cells, B-cell-depleted T cells, or PBMCs.

The germline V and J ends were trimmed by 10 bases and 5 bases, with 23 bases remaining between them. CDR1 ENHRY and CDR2 SYGVKD come from the germline V gene. The CDR3 length is 16 residues. In the source study's methods: Amplified reference gene primers provided the basis for estimating nucleated cell counts. The table came from immunoSEQ multiplex PCR; TCRdb's copy has only in-frame clones and leaves some out. V and J calls and clone size follow that table, whereas D and trimming were derived from the DNA. The sample yields about 82,000 clones, 65% to 85% seen once. This chain links TRBV10-3 with TRBJ1-4; tentatively, D is TRBD1 (5 bases). Sequencing was carried out using peripheral blood. This receptor was taken from a woman aged 60-70 years with acute or convalescent COVID-19. The CDR3 here is CATAGEGHSGNEKLFF. The CDR3 nucleotides are TGTGCCACCGCGGGGGAGGGCCACTCGGGCAATGAAAAACTGTTTTTT.